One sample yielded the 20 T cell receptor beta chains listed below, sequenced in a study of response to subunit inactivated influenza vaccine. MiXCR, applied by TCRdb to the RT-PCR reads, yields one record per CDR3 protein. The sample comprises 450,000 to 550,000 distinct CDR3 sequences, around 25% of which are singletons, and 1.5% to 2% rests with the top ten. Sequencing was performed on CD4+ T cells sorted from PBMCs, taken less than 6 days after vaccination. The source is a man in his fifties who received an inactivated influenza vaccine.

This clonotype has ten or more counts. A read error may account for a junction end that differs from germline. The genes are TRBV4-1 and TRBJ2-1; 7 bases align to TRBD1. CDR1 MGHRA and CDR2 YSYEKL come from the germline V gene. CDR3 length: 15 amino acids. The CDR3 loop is CASSKDRVFYNEQFF. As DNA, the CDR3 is TGCGCCAGCAGCAAAGACAGGGTTTTCTACAATGAGCAGTTCTTC.

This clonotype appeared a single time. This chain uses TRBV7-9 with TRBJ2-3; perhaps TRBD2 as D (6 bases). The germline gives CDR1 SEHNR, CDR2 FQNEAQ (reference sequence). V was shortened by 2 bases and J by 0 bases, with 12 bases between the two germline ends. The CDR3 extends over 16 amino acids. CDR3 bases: TGTGCCAGCAGCTTAAATAGCGGAGGGAGCACAGATACGCAGTATTTT. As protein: CASSLNSGGSTDTQYF.

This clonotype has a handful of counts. The CDR3 reads CASSSPRGIELFF. In DNA form, the CDR3 reads TGTGCCAGCAGCTCCCCGAGGGGGATTGAGCTGTTTTTT. The chain joins TRBV5-4 to TRBJ2-2; possibly TRBD1 for D (6 bases). V lost 3 bases and J 11 bases, leaving 14 bases between the germline ends. Germline assignment: CDR1 SGHNT and CDR2 YYREEE (reference sequence). The CDR3 spans 13 residues.

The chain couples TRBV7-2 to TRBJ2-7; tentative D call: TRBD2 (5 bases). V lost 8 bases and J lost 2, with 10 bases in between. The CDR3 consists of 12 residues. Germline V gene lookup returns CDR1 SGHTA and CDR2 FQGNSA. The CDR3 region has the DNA TGTGCCAGCGGAACCGGGACCTACGAGCAGTACTTC. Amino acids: CASGTGTYEQYF.

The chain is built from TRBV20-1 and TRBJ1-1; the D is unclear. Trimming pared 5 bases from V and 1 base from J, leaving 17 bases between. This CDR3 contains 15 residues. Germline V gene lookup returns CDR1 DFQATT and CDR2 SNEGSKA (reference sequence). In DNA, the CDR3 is TGCAGTGCTCCACGGGAGGGAAGGGCGAACACTGAAGCTTTCTTT. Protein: CSAPREGRANTEAFF.

The CDR3 bases are TGCGCCAGCAGCCAAGATTTGGCGGGGGCGAACACCTTC. Its protein is CASSQDLAGANTF. The rearrangement joins TRBV4-3 to TRBJ1-2; TRBD1 might be the D (6 bases). This CDR3 region has 13 residues. The V end was cut by 0 bases, the J end by 12 bases, with 14 bases between. CDR1 LGHNA and CDR2 YSLEER come from the germline V gene.

The CDR3 loop is CASSPRGQGVGYNEQFF. CDR3 sequence (DNA): TGTGCCAGCTCACCACGAGGACAGGGGGTGGGTTACAATGAGCAGTTCTTC. This rearrangement joins TRBV18 to TRBJ2-1; 10 positions agree with TRBD1. Trimming took 1 base from V and 4 from J; bases not matched to a gene: 7. CDR1 is KGHSH and CDR2 is LQKENI in the germline V gene. The CDR3 loop spans 17 amino acids.

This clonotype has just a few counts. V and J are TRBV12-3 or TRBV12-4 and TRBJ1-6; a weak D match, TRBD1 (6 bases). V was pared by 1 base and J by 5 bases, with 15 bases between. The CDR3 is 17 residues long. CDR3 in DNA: TGTGCCAGCAGTTTAGGTCGAGGGGGGGCGGATAATTCACCCCTCCACTTT. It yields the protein CASSLGRGGADNSPLHF.

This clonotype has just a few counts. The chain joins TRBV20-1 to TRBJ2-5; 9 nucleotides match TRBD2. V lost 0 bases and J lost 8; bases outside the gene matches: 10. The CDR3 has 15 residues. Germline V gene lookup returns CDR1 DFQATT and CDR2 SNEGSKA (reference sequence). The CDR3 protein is CSARDRRLAGSTQYF. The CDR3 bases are TGCAGTGCTAGAGATCGGAGGCTAGCGGGGAGTACCCAGTACTTC.

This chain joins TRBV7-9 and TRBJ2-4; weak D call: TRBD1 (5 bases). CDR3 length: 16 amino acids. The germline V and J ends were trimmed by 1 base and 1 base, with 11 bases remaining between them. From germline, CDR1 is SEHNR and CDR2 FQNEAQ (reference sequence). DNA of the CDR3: TGTGCCAGCAGCTTAGGACAGAGCTATGCCAAAAACATTCAGTACTTC. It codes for CASSLGQSYAKNIQYF.

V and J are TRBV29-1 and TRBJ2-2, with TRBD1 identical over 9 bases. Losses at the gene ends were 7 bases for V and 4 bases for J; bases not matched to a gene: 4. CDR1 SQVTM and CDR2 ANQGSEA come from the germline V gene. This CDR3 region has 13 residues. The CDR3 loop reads CSAGQGITGELFF. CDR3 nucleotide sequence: TGCAGCGCCGGACAGGGGATCACCGGGGAGCTGTTTTTT.

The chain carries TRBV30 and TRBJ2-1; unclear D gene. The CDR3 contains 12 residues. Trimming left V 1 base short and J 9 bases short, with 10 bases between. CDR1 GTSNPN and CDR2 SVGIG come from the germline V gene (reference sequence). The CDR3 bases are TGTGCCTGGAGTGGAGGAGTGGGTGAGCAGTTCTTC. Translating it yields CAWSGGVGEQFF.

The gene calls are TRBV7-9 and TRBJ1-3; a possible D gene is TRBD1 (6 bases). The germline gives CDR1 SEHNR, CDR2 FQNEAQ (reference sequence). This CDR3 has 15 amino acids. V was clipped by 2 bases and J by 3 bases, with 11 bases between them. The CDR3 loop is CASSLMGGVGNTIYF. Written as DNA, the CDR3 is TGTGCCAGCAGCTTAATGGGGGGCGTTGGAAACACCATATATTTT.

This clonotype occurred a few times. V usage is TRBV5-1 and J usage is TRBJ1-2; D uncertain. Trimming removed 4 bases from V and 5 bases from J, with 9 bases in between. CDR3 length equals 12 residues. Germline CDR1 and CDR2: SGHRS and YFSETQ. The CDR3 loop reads CASSADQYGYTF. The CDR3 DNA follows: TGCGCCAGCAGCGCTGACCAGTATGGCTACACCTTC.

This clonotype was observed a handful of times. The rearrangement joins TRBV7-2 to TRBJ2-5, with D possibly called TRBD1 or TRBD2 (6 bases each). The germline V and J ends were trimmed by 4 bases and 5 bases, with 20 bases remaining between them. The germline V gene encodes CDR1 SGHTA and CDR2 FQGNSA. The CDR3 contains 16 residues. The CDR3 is CASSYWGREVKETQYF. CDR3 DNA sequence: TGTGCCAGCAGCTACTGGGGGCGGGAAGTAAAGGAGACCCAGTACTTC.

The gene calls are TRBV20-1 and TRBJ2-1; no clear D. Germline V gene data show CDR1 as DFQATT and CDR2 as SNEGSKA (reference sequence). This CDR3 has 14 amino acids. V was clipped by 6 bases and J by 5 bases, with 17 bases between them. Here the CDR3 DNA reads TGCAGTGCCACGACATGGGGAAGCCACAATGAGCAGTTCTTC. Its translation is CSATTWGSHNEQFF.

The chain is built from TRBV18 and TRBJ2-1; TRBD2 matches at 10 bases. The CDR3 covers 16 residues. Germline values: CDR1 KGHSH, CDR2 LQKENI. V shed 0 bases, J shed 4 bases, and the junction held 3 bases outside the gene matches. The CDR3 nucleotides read TGTGCCAGCTCACCACCTAGCGGGAGGTGGTACAATGAGCAGTTCTTC. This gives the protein CASSPPSGRWYNEQFF.

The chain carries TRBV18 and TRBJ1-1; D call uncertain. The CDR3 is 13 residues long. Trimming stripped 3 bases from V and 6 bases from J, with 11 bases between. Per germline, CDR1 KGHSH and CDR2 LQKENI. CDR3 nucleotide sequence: TGTGCCAGCTCACCTAGTATTTCGGCTGAAGCTTTCTTT. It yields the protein CASSPSISAEAFF.

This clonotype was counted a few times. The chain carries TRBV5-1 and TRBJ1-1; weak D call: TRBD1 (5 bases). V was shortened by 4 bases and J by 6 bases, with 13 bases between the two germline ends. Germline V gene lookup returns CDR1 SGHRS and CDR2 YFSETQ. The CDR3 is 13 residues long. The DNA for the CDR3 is TGCGCCAGCAGCCGTACAGGAATCGCTGAAGCTTTCTTT. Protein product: CASSRTGIAEAFF.

The CDR3 nucleotides are TGTGCCAGCAGTCGGGACCGAAGACGGGGGGAGCAGTTCTTC. Translating it yields CASSRDRRRGEQFF. The rearrangement uses TRBV6-2 or TRBV6-3 and TRBJ2-1; a possible D gene is TRBD2 (6 bases). This CDR3 is built from 14 residues. The ends were cut back, 5 bases at V and 10 bases at J, with 18 bases in the middle. Per germline, CDR1 MNHEY and CDR2 SVGEGT.